These 30 T cell receptor beta chains originate from one sample sequenced in a study of CD8 T cells in Susac syndrome. Reverse transcription of 0.5 to 1 ug RNA used random hexamers. TCRdb passed the immunoSEQ multiplex PCR reads through MiXCR, listing each CDR3 protein once. The sample has 150,000 to 180,000 distinct CDR3 sequences, roughly 94% seen once; the top ten hold 0.2% to 0.25%. The sequenced sample was CD8+ T cells from PBMCs. All receptors derive from a human donor with multiple sclerosis.

V usage is TRBV12-3 or TRBV12-4 and J usage is TRBJ1-2; no definite D call. This CDR3 region has 15 residues. V shed 3 bases and J shed 4 bases, with 15 bases lying between them. The CDR3 protein is CASSFGSRTIYGYTF. Written as DNA, the CDR3 is TGTGCCAGCAGTTTCGGGTCCAGAACGATCTATGGCTACACCTTC.

The chain employs TRBV27 and TRBJ1-2; 8 bases map to TRBD1. The CDR3 contains 13 residues. Germline V gives CDR1 MNHEY, CDR2 SMNVEV (reference sequence). V lost 7 bases to trimming and J lost 5 bases; unmatched junction nucleotides: 6. This CDR3 is CASTGDRTYGYTF. The CDR3 nucleotides read TGTGCCAGCACCGGGGACAGGACTTATGGCTACACCTTC.

V is TRBV13 and J is TRBJ1-2; D not resolved. CDR3 length: 16 residues. V was cut by 5 bases and J by 6 bases, with 22 bases left in between. Germline loops: CDR1 PRHDT, CDR2 FYEKMQ (reference sequence). The CDR3 loop is CASSREDILLTHGYTF. The DNA for the CDR3 is TGTGCCAGCAGCCGAGAAGACATCTTGCTAACTCATGGCTACACCTTC.

CDR3 amino acids: CASSVQGRGTEAFF. The CDR3 DNA is TGTGCCAGCAGCGTACAGGGAAGGGGTACTGAAGCTTTCTTT. The genes are TRBV9 and TRBJ1-1, with D tentatively TRBD1 (5 bases). Germline loops: CDR1 SGDLS, CDR2 YYNGEE. This CDR3 comprises 14 residues. Trimming removed 1 base at V and 5 bases at J, with 12 bases between.

This chain connects TRBV2 to TRBJ1-2; no clear D gene. CDR1 is SNHLY, CDR2 FYNNEI, per germline. The CDR3 has 14 amino acids. Trimming removed 3 bases at V and 5 bases at J, with 13 bases between. The CDR3 reads CASSDFPNSYGYTF. For the CDR3, the DNA is TGTGCCAGCAGTGATTTCCCTAATAGTTATGGCTACACCTTC.

The genes are TRBV5-6 and TRBJ1-2; D not certain. V was clipped by 2 bases and J by 2 bases, with 4 bases between them. Germline CDR1 reads SGHDT; CDR2 reads YYEEEE. CDR3 size: 12 residues. The CDR3 loop reads CASSFTNYGYTF. The CDR3 bases are TGTGCCAGCAGCTTCACAAACTATGGCTACACCTTC.

The chain is built from TRBV6-6 and TRBJ1-1; 7 nucleotides match TRBD1. J lost 2 bases, V lost 6 bases, and 6 bases had no gene match. The CDR3 sequence is 14 residues long. CDR1 is MNHNY, CDR2 SVGAGI, per germline (reference sequence). The CDR3 DNA sequence: TGTGCCAGCAGCAGGGACAGAGCAAACACTGAAGCTTTCTTT. Protein product: CASSRDRANTEAFF.

CDR3 nucleotide sequence: TGCAGCGTTCCCGAAAGGCAGGGGGCAAACTATGGCTACACCTTC. Translation: CSVPERQGANYGYTF. This chain joins TRBV29-1 and TRBJ1-2; the match to TRBD1 covers 8 bases. Germline trimming cut 5 bases from V and 2 bases from J; bases unmatched to any gene: 10. From germline, CDR1 is SQVTM and CDR2 ANQGSEA. This CDR3 comprises 15 residues. The variable domain in full, with the rest retrieved from reference TRBV29-1 and TRBJ1-2, is SAVISQKPSRDICQRGTSLTIQCQVDSQVTMMFWYRQQPGQSLTLIATANQGSEATYESGFVIDKFPISRPNLTFSTLTVSNMSPEDSSIYLCSVPERQGANYGYTFGSGTRLTVV.

This sequence joins TRBV5-6 and TRBJ2-5; 8 bases are a match to TRBD2. V was pared by 4 bases and J by 2 bases, with 4 bases of the junction left unmatched. The CDR3 extends over 14 amino acids. Germline V gives CDR1 SGHDT, CDR2 YYEEEE. CDR3 nucleotide sequence: TGTGCCAGCAGCCAAGGACTAGCACAAGAGACCCAGTACTTC. This translates into CASSQGLAQETQYF.

The rearrangement links TRBV12-5 to TRBJ1-1; no clear D gene. The CDR3 length is 12 residues. V was shortened by 2 bases and J by 4 bases, with 5 bases between the two germline ends. Germline V gene lookup returns CDR1 LGHNT and CDR2 FRNRAP. The CDR3 loop reads CASGLYLTEAFF. The CDR3 region has the DNA TGTGCTAGTGGTTTGTACCTCACTGAAGCTTTCTTT.

V usage is TRBV30 and J usage is TRBJ1-2, with TRBD1 matching 7 bases. The CDR3 spans 14 residues. The germline V gene encodes CDR1 GTSNPN and CDR2 SVGIG (reference sequence). The trim removed 3 bases at V and 4 bases at J, leaving 8 bases unmatched. The CDR3 loop reads CAWSGGQNFYGYTF. In nucleotides, the CDR3 is TGTGCCTGGAGCGGGGGACAGAATTTCTATGGCTACACCTTC. Variable domain in full (rest from reference TRBV30 and TRBJ1-2): SQTIHQWPATLVQPVGSPLSLECTVEGTSNPNLYWYRQAAGRGLQLLFYSVGIGQISSEVPQNLSASRPQDRQFILSSKKLLLSDSGFYLCAWSGGQNFYGYTFGSGTRLTVV.

The chain combines TRBV28 with TRBJ2-3; tentative D call: TRBD2 (7 bases). There are 16 residues in the CDR3. Per germline, CDR1 MDHEN and CDR2 SYDVKM. V lost 6 bases to trimming and J lost 2 bases, with 18 bases between them. CDR3 in DNA: TGTGCCAGCAGCCCCGGCGGGGGCTCTCTCACAGATACGCAGTATTTT. Protein: CASSPGGGSLTDTQYF.

This rearrangement joins TRBV27 to TRBJ1-1; D not certain. CDR1 and CDR2 from the germline V gene are MNHEY and SMNVEV (reference sequence). CDR3 length: 14 residues. Deletions cut 6 bases from V and 6 bases from J, with 17 bases between. CDR3 bases: TGTGCCAGCAGCTTCAGGATGGGGTCCGCTGAAGCTTTCTTT. Its translation: CASSFRMGSAEAFF.

The chain carries TRBV5-6 and TRBJ2-1, with a tentative D call TRBD1 (5 bases). V lost 0 bases to trimming and J lost 8 bases, with 9 bases between them. The CDR3 runs to 13 residues. In germline, CDR1 is SGHDT, CDR2 YYEEEE. Here the CDR3 reads CASSLAEGDEQFF. In nucleotides, the CDR3 is TGTGCCAGCAGCTTGGCCGAAGGGGATGAGCAGTTCTTC. Combining the CDR3 with reference TRBV5-6 and TRBJ2-1 gives the whole variable domain DAGVTQSPTHLIKTRGQQVTLRCSPKSGHDTVSWYQQALGQGPQFIFQYYEEEERQRGNFPDRFSGHQFPNYSSELNVNALLLGDSALYLCASSLAEGDEQFFGPGTRLTVL.

The J gene is TRBJ2-7, the V gene TRBV12-3 or TRBV12-4, with D hard to call. With 6 bases removed from V and 5 bases from J, the gap between germline ends came to 14 bases. The CDR3 contains 13 residues. CDR3 DNA sequence: TGTGCCAGCAGCCCCTTACCAGAACACGAGCAGTACTTC. Protein sequence: CASSPLPEHEQYF.

The genes are TRBV28 and TRBJ2-7; TRBD2 aligns across 12 bases. The CDR3 loop spans 16 amino acids. Germline assignment: CDR1 MDHEN and CDR2 SYDVKM. With 6 bases clipped from V and 0 bases from J, the junction kept 6 bases outside the gene matches. The CDR3 nucleotides read TGTGCCAGCAGGCCGGGACTAGCGGGTTCCTCCTACGAGCAGTACTTC. Translating gives CASRPGLAGSSYEQYF. The entire variable domain, with the rest obtained from reference TRBV28 and TRBJ2-7, is as follows: DVKVTQSSRYLVKRTGEKVFLECVQDMDHENMFWYRQDPGLGLRLIYFSYDVKMKEKGDIPEGYSVSREKKERFSLILESASTNQTSMYLCASRPGLAGSSYEQYFGPGTRLTVT.

The chain carries TRBV20-1 and TRBJ1-2; 7 bases agree with TRBD1. The length of the CDR3 is 12 residues. CDR1 and CDR2 from the germline V gene are DFQATT and SNEGSKA (reference sequence). Trimming removed 5 bases from V and 2 bases from J; junction bases left unmatched: 2. The CDR3 DNA reads as TGCAGTGCTGGCAGGGGGAACTATGGCTACACCTTC. Translated, it gives CSAGRGNYGYTF.

The chain combines TRBV15 with TRBJ2-3; 8 nucleotides match TRBD1. The germline gives CDR1 LNHNV, CDR2 YYDKDF (reference sequence). The CDR3 is 17 residues long. Losses at the gene ends were 0 bases for V and 2 bases for J; bases not matched to a gene: 7. CDR3 residues: CATSRDPQGANTDTQYF. The CDR3 bases are TGTGCCACCAGCAGAGATCCCCAGGGGGCGAACACAGATACGCAGTATTTT. Based on the CDR3 plus reference TRBV15 and TRBJ2-3, the full variable domain is DAMVIQNPRYQVTQFGKPVTLSCSQTLNHNVMYWYQQKSSQAPKLLFHYYDKDFNNEADTPDNFQSRRPNTSFCFLDIRSPGLGDTAMYLCATSRDPQGANTDTQYFGPGTRLTVL.

The chain couples TRBV24-1 to TRBJ1-2; 7 bases are a match to TRBD1. The CDR3 contains 16 residues. CDR1 and CDR2 (germline): KGHDR, SFDVKD. V trimming: 0 bases; J trimming: 1 base; junction bases outside the gene matches: 4. In nucleotides, the CDR3 is TGTGCCACCAGTGATTTGCAGGGGGACTTTAACTATGGCTACACCTTC. This encodes CATSDLQGDFNYGYTF.

V and J are TRBV2 and TRBJ1-5; D remains unclear. V lost 8 bases and J 2 bases, leaving 10 bases between the germline ends. The CDR3 has 13 residues. Germline V lookup: CDR1 SNHLY, CDR2 FYNNEI. DNA of the CDR3: TGTGCCAGCCAAACCGGGGGCAATCAGCCCCAGCATTTT. This sequence encodes CASQTGGNQPQHF. The entire variable domain, with the rest obtained from reference TRBV2 and TRBJ1-5, is as follows: EPEVTQTPSHQVTQMGQEVILRCVPISNHLYFYWYRQILGQKVEFLVSFYNNEISEKSEIFDDQFSVERPDGSNFTLKIRSTKLEDSAMYFCASQTGGNQPQHFGDGTRLSIL.

The rearrangement links TRBV9 to TRBJ2-3; 8 positions agree with TRBD2. The CDR3 extends over 16 amino acids. V shed 3 bases, J shed 0 bases, and the junction held 6 bases outside the gene matches. Germline loops: CDR1 SGDLS, CDR2 YYNGEE. The CDR3 nucleotides are TGTGCCAGCAGCGCCCGCGGGGGGCCGAGCACAGATACGCAGTATTTT. Translating it yields CASSARGGPSTDTQYF.

The V call is TRBV27, the J call TRBJ1-2, with a possible D match to TRBD1 (6 bases). The CDR3 runs 14 residues. Between the trimmed V and J ends, which lost 6 bases and 2 bases, there was a span of 13 bases. Germline V gene lookup returns CDR1 MNHEY and CDR2 SMNVEV (reference sequence). As DNA, the CDR3 is TGTGCCAGCAGACGTGGACAGCTAAACTATGGCTACACCTTC. It specifies CASRRGQLNYGYTF.

This clonotype was detected only once. This chain joins TRBV7-6 and TRBJ1-6; no clear D gene. The CDR3 has 15 amino acids. V was cut by 4 bases and J by 1 base, with 8 bases left in between. In germline, CDR1 is SGHVS, CDR2 FNYEAQ. CDR3 DNA: TGTGCCAGCAGCTCCGGAAGGTCCTATAATTCACCCCTCCACTTT. It translates to CASSSGRSYNSPLHF. Using reference TRBV7-6 and TRBJ1-6 for the parts outside the CDR3, the full variable domain is GAGVSQSPRYKVTKRGQDVALRCDPISGHVSLYWYRQALGQGPEFLTYFNYEAQQDKSGLPNDRFSAERPEGSISTLTIQRTEQRDSAMYRCASSSGRSYNSPLHFGNGTRLTVT.

V and J are TRBV3-1 and TRBJ2-5; 14 bases are shared with TRBD2. After removal of 4 bases from V and 5 bases from J, the junction contained 6 bases not matched to a gene. From germline, CDR1 is LGHDT and CDR2 YNNKEL (reference sequence). This CDR3 contains 16 residues. CDR3 DNA sequence: TGTGCCAGCAGCCCCCGACTAGCGGGGGGGATGGAGACCCAGTACTTC. Its translation is CASSPRLAGGMETQYF.

The V gene is TRBV9, the J gene TRBJ1-6; D is possibly TRBD1 (5 bases). V lost 0 bases to trimming and J lost 7 bases, with 8 bases between them. The CDR3 extends over 14 amino acids. CDR1 is SGDLS, CDR2 YYNGEE, per germline. The CDR3 DNA follows: TGTGCCAGCAGCGTAGACGAGGGGAATTCACCCCTCCACTTT. Its protein product is CASSVDEGNSPLHF.

The chain has TRBV29-1 and TRBJ1-2; D is perhaps TRBD1 (5 bases). The CDR3 is 15 residues long. Germline CDR1 SQVTM, CDR2 ANQGSEA. V was cut by 0 bases and J by 3 bases, with 14 bases left in between. This CDR3 is CSVEDWGSLDYGYTF. CDR3 bases: TGCAGCGTTGAAGATTGGGGGAGTCTAGACTATGGCTACACCTTC.

This chain uses TRBV6-1 with TRBJ2-2; D might be TRBD1 or TRBD2, each matching 5 bases. CDR1 and CDR2 (germline): MNHNS, SASEGT. The CDR3 loop spans 17 amino acids. V gave up 7 bases and J gave up 2 bases, with 20 bases separating them. The CDR3 loop is CASTMSRGPENTGELFF. CDR3 DNA: TGTGCCAGCACCATGTCCCGGGGCCCCGAAAACACCGGGGAGCTGTTTTTT.

The chain is built from TRBV12-3 or TRBV12-4 and TRBJ1-6; D not resolved. The CDR3 contains 14 residues. Trimming removed 7 bases from V and 12 bases from J, with 19 bases in between. CDR3 DNA: TGTGCCAGCAACGCACGTGGAGAGGCTAGACCCCTCCACTTT. Protein: CASNARGEARPLHF.

The genes are TRBV2 and TRBJ1-2, with D maybe TRBD1 (5 bases). V lost 7 bases and J lost 4, with 10 bases in between. The CDR3 runs to 12 residues. CDR1 SNHLY and CDR2 FYNNEI come from the germline V gene. CDR3 nucleotides: TGTGCCAGCAAGGGGACGAGCTATGGCTACACCTTC. It specifies CASKGTSYGYTF.

This chain uses TRBV5-4 with TRBJ1-1, with D tentatively TRBD1 (5 bases). The CDR3 runs 14 residues. Deletions cut 9 bases from V and 1 base from J, with 16 bases between. CDR1 is SGHNT, CDR2 YYREEE, per germline (reference sequence). The CDR3 is CAILRTQGNTEAFF. Here the CDR3 DNA reads TGTGCCATTCTGAGGACGCAGGGGAACACTGAAGCTTTCTTT. The whole variable domain, remainder taken from reference TRBV5-4 and TRBJ1-1, is ETGVTQSPTHLIKTRGQQVTLRCSSQSGHNTVSWYQQALGQGPQFIFQYYREEENGRGNFPPRFSGLQFPNYSSELNVNALELDDSALYLCAILRTQGNTEAFFGQGTRLTVV.